Shown below are 17 T cell receptor beta chains from a single sample sequenced in a study of blood T cell repertoires in COVID-19. Profiling relied on immunoSEQ multiplex PCR, and the TCRdb table lists in-frame clones only, not all of them. The table records over 200,000 clones, roughly 87% of them present only once. Material: peripheral blood. All receptors derive from a woman younger than 30 who had recovered from COVID-19.

This chain uses TRBV11-1 with TRBJ1-1; D call uncertain. The ends were cut back, 5 bases at V and 5 bases at J, with 9 bases in the middle. CDR1 is SGHAT and CDR2 is FQDESV in the germline V gene (reference sequence). The CDR3 consists of 12 residues. The CDR3 nucleotides read TGTGCCAGCAGCCCACGAGAGACTGAAGCTTTCTTT. Translating it yields CASSPRETEAFF. The full variable domain, with the rest looked up from reference TRBV11-1 and TRBJ1-1, is EAEVAQSPRYKITEKSQAVAFWCDPISGHATLYWYRQILGQGPELLVQFQDESVVDDSQLPKDRFSAERLKGVDSTLKIQPAELGDSAMYLCASSPRETEAFFGQGTRLTVV.

V and J are TRBV2 and TRBJ1-5; possibly TRBD1 for D (6 bases). With 7 bases removed from V and 3 bases from J, the gap between germline ends came to 10 bases. The CDR3 runs to 13 residues. Per the germline V gene, CDR1 is SNHLY and CDR2 is FYNNEI. CDR3 DNA sequence: TGTGCCAGCAAGACAGGCTCCAATCAGCCCCAGCATTTT. Translating gives CASKTGSNQPQHF.

The J gene is TRBJ2-7, the V gene TRBV16, with 9 bases matching TRBD1. The CDR3 sequence is 15 residues long. Germline V lookup: CDR1 KGHSY, CDR2 FQNENV. V shed 1 base and J 1 base; nucleotides not matched to a gene: 2. The CDR3 DNA reads TGTGCCAGCAGCCAATGGGGGACAGGGTCCTACGAGCAGTACTTC. Translation gives CASSQWGTGSYEQYF.

This clone was detected once. The chain is built from TRBV20-1 and TRBJ1-2; D gene ambiguous. The CDR3 is 11 residues long. CDR1 DFQATT and CDR2 SNEGSKA come from the germline V gene (reference sequence). The V and J ends lost 2 bases and 8 bases respectively, with 9 bases between them. The CDR3 sequence: CSARLPGGYTF. The CDR3 DNA reads TGCAGTGCTAGATTGCCCGGGGGCTACACCTTC.

The chain is built from TRBV20-1 and TRBJ2-1, with 11 bases identical to TRBD2. V was pared by 3 bases and J by 8 bases, with 18 bases of the junction left unmatched. CDR1 is DFQATT, CDR2 SNEGSKA, per germline (reference sequence). The CDR3 spans 18 residues. Written as DNA, the CDR3 is TGCAGTGCTAGTGCTTTAACTATAGCGGGAGGGCCGGTCGATGAGCAGTTCTTC. Translation: CSASALTIAGGPVDEQFF.

This clone was found a few times. V and J are TRBV5-1 and TRBJ2-3, with TRBD1 matching 9 bases. J was trimmed by 2 bases and V by 10 bases; bases with no gene match: 8. Germline CDR1 reads SGHRS; CDR2 reads YFSETQ. The CDR3 covers 14 residues. This CDR3 is CAGRDRDPTDTQYF. In DNA, the CDR3 is TGCGCCGGGAGGGACAGGGATCCCACAGATACGCAGTATTTT.

The rearrangement joins TRBV27 to TRBJ2-2; 9 nucleotides agree with TRBD2. V dropped 8 bases and J dropped 6; count of bases not matched to a gene: 10. This CDR3 spans 15 amino acids. Germline-derived CDR1 and CDR2 are MNHEY and SMNVEV (reference sequence). The CDR3 DNA is TGTGCCAGCCGGGGGGCTAGCGGGATTGCCGGGGAGCTGTTTTTT. It encodes CASRGASGIAGELFF.

V and J are TRBV30 and TRBJ1-2; TRBD1 is a possible D gene (5 bases). Germline loops: CDR1 GTSNPN, CDR2 SVGIG (reference sequence). V was cut by 0 bases and J by 5 bases, with 10 bases left in between. The length of the CDR3 is 13 residues. This chain's CDR3 is CAWSVGRAYGYTF. In DNA, the CDR3 is TGTGCCTGGAGTGTGGGCAGGGCTTATGGCTACACCTTC. Combining the CDR3 with reference TRBV30 and TRBJ1-2 gives the whole variable domain SQTIHQWPATLVQPVGSPLSLECTVEGTSNPNLYWYRQAAGRGLQLLFYSVGIGQISSEVPQNLSASRPQDRQFILSSKKLLLSDSGFYLCAWSVGRAYGYTFGSGTRLTVV.

The CDR3 DNA follows: TGCGCCAGCAGCCAAGACCCGGGTGTCTCTGGAAACACCATATATTTT. It codes for CASSQDPGVSGNTIYF. The genes are TRBV4-3 and TRBJ1-3; D is undetermined. The ends were cut back, 0 bases at V and 0 bases at J, with 9 bases in the middle. CDR1 and CDR2 from the germline V gene are LGHNA and YSLEER. This CDR3 is built from 16 residues.

The rearrangement uses TRBV9 and TRBJ2-5, with TRBD1 identical over 9 bases. After removal of 3 bases from V and 2 bases from J, the junction contained 5 bases not matched to a gene. The germline CDR1 and CDR2 sequences are SGDLS and YYNGEE. This CDR3 is 15 amino acids long. CDR3 sequence reads: CASSAGTGLQETQYF. CDR3 sequence (DNA): TGTGCCAGCAGCGCCGGGACAGGGCTTCAAGAGACCCAGTACTTC. The full variable domain, its missing parts supplied by reference TRBV9 and TRBJ2-5, is DSGVTQTPKHLITATGQRVTLRCSPRSGDLSVYWYQQSLDQGLQFLIQYYNGEERAKGNILERFSAQQFPDLHSELNLSSLELGDSALYFCASSAGTGLQETQYFGPGTRLLVL.

The chain combines TRBV19 with TRBJ1-6, with D possibly being TRBD1 (6 bases). Germline loops: CDR1 LNHDA, CDR2 SQIVND (reference sequence). V lost 3 bases, J lost 9 bases, and 9 bases lay in between. The CDR3 length is 13 residues. DNA of the CDR3: TGTGCCAGTAGTATGGGGGCCGGTTCACCCCTCCACTTT. It codes for CASSMGAGSPLHF.

The chain uses TRBV19 and TRBJ1-4, with a weak D call TRBD1 (5 bases). The CDR3 has 18 amino acids. The V and J ends lost 2 bases and 7 bases respectively, with 23 bases between them. CDR1 LNHDA and CDR2 SQIVND come from the germline V gene (reference sequence). The CDR3 sequence is CASSITRGALEGREKLFF. DNA for the CDR3: TGTGCCAGTAGTATAACCCGCGGGGCCCTAGAGGGGCGTGAAAAACTGTTTTTT.

V is TRBV11-2 and J is TRBJ1-2; 8 positions agree with TRBD1. There are 16 residues in the CDR3. Germline CDR1 SGHAT, CDR2 FQNNGV. V shed 1 base, J shed 8 bases, and the junction held 12 bases outside the gene matches. The chain's CDR3 is CASSLGRGQALTGYTF. As DNA, the CDR3 is TGTGCCAGCAGCTTAGGAAGGGGACAGGCTCTAACGGGCTACACCTTC.

The chain combines TRBV7-9 with TRBJ2-3, with 7 positions matching TRBD1. Trimming at V came to 5 bases and at J to 4 bases, leaving 3 bases not matched to a gene. The CDR3 has 13 residues. CDR1 and CDR2 from the germline V gene are SEHNR and FQNEAQ (reference sequence). The CDR3 DNA follows: TGTGCCAGCAGCCCCCAGGGGGCAGATACGCAGTATTTT. As protein: CASSPQGADTQYF.

This clone turned up a few times. The chain joins TRBV25-1 to TRBJ1-2, with 7 nucleotides matching TRBD1. The germline V gene encodes CDR1 MGHDK and CDR2 SYGVNS. Unmatched junction bases numbered 5, after V lost 3 bases and J lost 7 bases. CDR3 length equals 13 residues. CDR3 loop: CASSEGTALGYTF. CDR3 nucleotides: TGTGCCAGCAGTGAGGGGACAGCCCTTGGCTACACCTTC.

The rearrangement uses TRBV11-2 and TRBJ1-4, with a weak D call TRBD1 (5 bases). CDR1 is SGHAT and CDR2 is FQNNGV in the germline V gene. The CDR3 sequence is 16 residues long. The ends were cut back, 5 bases at V and 0 bases at J, with 13 bases in the middle. Here the CDR3 reads CASSAYRFSTNEKLFF. For the CDR3, the DNA is TGTGCCAGCAGCGCATACAGGTTCTCAACTAATGAAAAACTGTTTTTT.

In its sample, this clone was seen a few times. This chain joins TRBV9 and TRBJ2-3; TRBD2 matches at 10 bases. From germline, CDR1 is SGDLS and CDR2 YYNGEE. CDR3 length: 15 residues. V shed 0 bases and J 3 bases; nucleotides not matched to a gene: 1. The chain's CDR3 is CASSVGTSGTDTQYF. DNA of the CDR3: TGTGCCAGCAGCGTAGGGACTAGCGGAACAGATACGCAGTATTTT.